This TCR beta chain appears in the sequencing data of a study of blood T cell repertoires in COVID-19. Looking at the study overall: Whether acute or convalescent, the COVID-19 samples came from the United States, Italy and Spain. T cells, B-cell-depleted T cells, or PBMCs supplied cDNA or gDNA.

This CDR3 has 13 residues. Germline loops: CDR1 KGHDR, CDR2 SFDVKD. About this clone itself: The junction shows a germline mismatch at one end, possibly a read error.

Original processing methods: For nucleated cells, counts were estimated from reference gene primer amplification. Method: immunoSEQ multiplex PCR; TCRdb's copy keeps in-frame clones and lacks some. V, J and clone size derive from that table, while D and trimming were established from the DNA sequence. The sample holds approximately 190,000 clones, 84% seen once. What was sequenced was peripheral blood. The rearrangement joins TRBV24-1 to TRBJ2-7; D unclear. The receptor was derived from a woman between 70 and 85 years old with active or convalescent COVID-19. The CDR3 is CATSDSVKYEQYF. The CDR3 DNA reads TGTGCCACCAGCGATTCGGTGAAGTACGAGCAGTACTTC.